This T cell receptor (beta chain) originates from a study of CD8 T cells in ankylosing spondylitis. General study points: Significant enrichment of disease-linked clones was reportedly seen in matched ankylosing spondylitis synovial fluid. A motif in TCR beta, a set of 8 or 9 highly homologous variants, appeared characteristic of ankylosing spondylitis blood.

This clonotype occurred a few times. Its antigen is still unknown. One entry per CDR3 protein, called by TCRdb with MiXCR from the 5' RACE reads. The sample contains about 220,000 distinct CDR3 sequences, around 6.6% of which appear only once. V lost 6 bases and J lost 4, with 13 bases in between. This CDR3 comprises 13 residues. Germline CDR1 reads MNHEY; CDR2 reads SVGEGT. Sequenced: blood, either unsorted or a sorted T cell fraction (not recorded which). This chain joins TRBV6-2 or TRBV6-3 and TRBJ2-7; tentative D call: TRBD1 (6 bases). The clonotype originates from a male donor with ankylosing spondylitis. In DNA form, the CDR3 reads TGTGCCAGCAGACTGGACAGAACTTACGAGCAGTACTTC. It translates to CASRLDRTYEQYF.